One and the same sample provided the 2 T cell receptor beta chains below, sequenced in a study of CD8 T cells in ankylosing spondylitis. From the 5' RACE reads, TCRdb called clonotypes with MiXCR, one entry per CDR3 protein. The table lists 400,000 or so distinct CDR3 sequences, more than 25% of them singletons, with 0.89% in the top ten. Overall study results and limits: One TCR beta motif, made up of 7 or 8 highly homologous variants, appeared characteristic of ankylosing spondylitis blood.

For these TCRs, the target antigens are not known. Sequencing was carried out using blood, either unsorted or a sorted T cell fraction (not recorded which). The receptors stem from a male donor with ankylosing spondylitis.

The J gene is TRBJ1-1, the V gene TRBV12-3 or TRBV12-4; TRBD1 agrees at 7 bases. This CDR3 contains 12 residues. The J segment lost 11 bases and the V segment lost 6 bases, leaving 9 bases of the junction unmatched. This CDR3 reads CASSFSTGFAFF. CDR3 bases: TGTGCCAGCAGCTTTTCGACAGGGTTTGCTTTCTTT.

In its sample, this clonotype was seen a few times. The rearrangement uses TRBV24-1 and TRBJ1-2; no definite D call. Per the germline V gene, CDR1 is KGHDR and CDR2 is SFDVKD. This CDR3 region has 12 residues. Trimming cost V 5 bases and J 6 bases, with 9 bases left between them. This CDR3 is CATSGSWDGYTF. The CDR3 coding sequence is TGTGCCACCAGTGGCTCATGGGATGGCTACACCTTC.